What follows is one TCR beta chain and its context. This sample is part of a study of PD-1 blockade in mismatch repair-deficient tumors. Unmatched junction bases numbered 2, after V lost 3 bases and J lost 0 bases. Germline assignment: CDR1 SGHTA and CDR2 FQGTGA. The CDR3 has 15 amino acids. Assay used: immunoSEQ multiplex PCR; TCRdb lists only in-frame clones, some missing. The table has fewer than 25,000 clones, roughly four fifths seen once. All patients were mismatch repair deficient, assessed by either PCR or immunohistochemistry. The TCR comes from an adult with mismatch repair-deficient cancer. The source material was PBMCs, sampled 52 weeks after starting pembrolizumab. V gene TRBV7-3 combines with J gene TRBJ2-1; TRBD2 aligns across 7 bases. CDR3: CASSFGTTSYNEQFF. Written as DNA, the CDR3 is TGTGCCAGCAGCTTCGGGACTACCTCCTACAATGAGCAGTTCTTC.